The 31 T cell receptor beta chains reported below all come from one sample, sequenced in a study of T cell responses to AZD1222 COVID-19 vaccine. The repertoire was sequenced with immunoSEQ multiplex PCR; TCRdb's copy has only in-frame clones and lacks some. This sample has under 140,000 clones, with roughly 85% found just once. Source: peripheral blood, taken on day 0 of AZD1222 vaccination. All receptors come from an adult in good health.

V usage is TRBV7-9 and J usage is TRBJ1-2; possibly TRBD1 for D (5 bases). The V gene's germline CDR1 is SEHNR and CDR2 FQNEAQ (reference sequence). The V and J ends lost 7 bases and 7 bases respectively, with 22 bases between them. The length of the CDR3 is 15 residues. CDR3 sequence (DNA): TGTGCCAGCACCACCCGGAATGGGGGATCGGCTGGCTACACCTTC. This gives the protein CASTTRNGGSAGYTF.

The gene calls are TRBV18 and TRBJ1-2, with a possible D match to TRBD1 (5 bases). The V end lost 6 bases, the J end lost 3 bases, and 17 bases lay between the germline ends. Per the germline V gene, CDR1 is KGHSH and CDR2 is LQKENI. CDR3 length equals 15 residues. For the CDR3, the DNA is TGTGCCAGCTCCCCGGGAACAGGAGGATACTATGGCTACACCTTC. This translates into CASSPGTGGYYGYTF.

The sample holds one count of this clone. V is TRBV3-1 (or the pseudogene TRBV3-2) and J is TRBJ1-2, with TRBD1 as a possible D gene (6 bases). The ends were cut back, 4 bases at V and 2 bases at J, with 11 bases in the middle. This CDR3 spans 14 amino acids. Germline V CDR1 and CDR2: LGHDT, YNNKEL (reference sequence). The DNA of the CDR3 is TGTGCCAGCAGCCTCCCTGGACAGAACTATGGCTACACCTTC. It is translated as CASSLPGQNYGYTF.

This clone turned up a few times. This chain joins TRBV7-9 and TRBJ2-3; 7 bases map to TRBD1. V was clipped by 5 bases and J by 8 bases; unmatched bases: 10. CDR3 length equals 14 residues. CDR1 is SEHNR and CDR2 is FQNEAQ in the germline V gene (reference sequence). CDR3 bases: TGTGCCAGCAGCGAGGGGGCAGGGAAGGGTACGCAGTATTTT. Encoded protein: CASSEGAGKGTQYF.

This chain links TRBV6-4 with TRBJ2-1, with 8 bases that match TRBD2. The CDR3 is 15 amino acids. In germline, CDR1 is MRHNA, CDR2 SNTAGT. V lost 3 bases, J lost 9 bases, and 10 bases stayed unmatched. DNA for the CDR3: TGTGCCAGCAGTGAACGAGCGGGAGTTGGAGCTGAGCAGTTCTTC. Its translation is CASSERAGVGAEQFF.

The gene calls are TRBV6-5 and TRBJ2-7, with D possibly being TRBD2 (6 bases). V lost 6 bases and J lost 2, with 11 bases in between. The CDR3 runs to 13 residues. Germline V gene lookup returns CDR1 MNHEY and CDR2 SVGAGI. CDR3 sequence: CASRSGGTYEQYF. CDR3 DNA sequence: TGTGCCAGCAGGTCCGGGGGAACCTACGAGCAGTACTTC.

V and J are TRBV9 and TRBJ1-5; weak D call: TRBD1 (6 bases). The CDR3 is made up of 15 amino acids. V lost 3 bases, J lost 2 bases, and 12 bases lay in between. The germline V gene encodes CDR1 SGDLS and CDR2 YYNGEE. The CDR3: CASSGGGQGNQPQHF. The CDR3 DNA sequence: TGTGCCAGCAGCGGTGGGGGGCAAGGCAATCAGCCCCAGCATTTT.

This chain connects TRBV6-2 or TRBV6-3 to TRBJ2-5; TRBD2 is a possible D gene (6 bases). The germline V gene encodes CDR1 MNHEY and CDR2 SVGEGT. V dropped 2 bases and J dropped 2 bases, with 9 bases sitting between them. This CDR3 has 14 amino acids. The CDR3 DNA sequence: TGTGCCAGCAGTTACCCGGGACTTCAAGAGACCCAGTACTTC. Translation gives CASSYPGLQETQYF.

This clone has just a few counts. The chain is built from TRBV11-2 and TRBJ1-5, with D possibly TRBD1 on 5 matching bases. CDR3 length: 17 amino acids. With 4 bases removed from V and 7 bases from J, the gap between germline ends came to 23 bases. The V gene's germline CDR1 is SGHAT and CDR2 FQNNGV. The CDR3 DNA reads as TGTGCCAGCAGCTCCGCCTTACCCGGGCAGGGCAGGCAGCCCCAGCATTTT. It codes for CASSSALPGQGRQPQHF. Full variable domain (rest looked up from reference TRBV11-2 and TRBJ1-5): EAGVAQSPRYKIIEKRQSVAFWCNPISGHATLYWYQQILGQGPKLLIQFQNNGVVDDSQLPKDRFSAERLKGVDSTLKIQPAKLEDSAVYLCASSSALPGQGRQPQHFGDGTRLSIL.

The chain links TRBV9 to TRBJ2-5; 7 bases are shared with TRBD2. Germline V gene lookup returns CDR1 SGDLS and CDR2 YYNGEE. V shed 4 bases and J 4 bases; nucleotides not matched to a gene: 4. The CDR3 totals 13 residues. The CDR3 loop reads CASSTGGRETQYF. CDR3 DNA: TGTGCCAGCAGCACGGGAGGTCGAGAGACCCAGTACTTC.

The chain uses TRBV9 and TRBJ1-1, with TRBD1 identical over 7 bases. The CDR3 totals 15 residues. The germline CDR1 and CDR2 sequences are SGDLS and YYNGEE. The V segment lost 2 bases and the J segment 4 bases; nucleotides outside the gene matches: 8. As DNA, the CDR3 is TGTGCCAGCAGCGTCCTAGATCGGGACAGCACTGAAGCTTTCTTT. Its protein is CASSVLDRDSTEAFF.

The sample holds one count of this clone. The genes are TRBV13 and TRBJ2-3, with D uncertain. The CDR3 consists of 15 residues. V was trimmed by 5 bases and J by 0 bases, leaving 12 bases between them. Germline lookup yields CDR1 PRHDT and CDR2 FYEKMQ (reference sequence). The CDR3 coding sequence is TGTGCCAGCAGCCCCAGGAGATCTAGCACAGATACGCAGTATTTT. Its translation is CASSPRRSSTDTQYF.

The V call is TRBV5-1, the J call TRBJ2-1, with D possibly TRBD1 on 6 matching bases. V shed 4 bases and J shed 0 bases, with 11 bases lying between them. Germline lookup yields CDR1 SGHRS and CDR2 YFSETQ. The CDR3 spans 15 residues. In nucleotides, the CDR3 is TGCGCCAGCAGCCCCGGGACAAACTCCTACAATGAGCAGTTCTTC. As protein: CASSPGTNSYNEQFF.

The chain has TRBV4-3 and TRBJ2-7, with a tentative D call TRBD2 (6 bases). The germline V gene encodes CDR1 LGHNA and CDR2 YSLEER. Trimming took 0 bases from V and 5 from J, leaving 11 bases between them. This CDR3 contains 14 residues. CDR3 in DNA: TGCGCCAGCAGCCAAGAATCAGGGAGGCACGAGCAGTACTTC. It specifies CASSQESGRHEQYF.

The chain carries TRBV6-6 and TRBJ1-4, with no clear D. The CDR3 spans 13 residues. CDR1 MNHNY and CDR2 SVGAGI come from the germline V gene (reference sequence). Trimming stripped 9 bases from V and 10 bases from J, with 18 bases between. CDR3 loop: CASLDPVGSKLFF. Written as DNA, the CDR3 is TGTGCCAGTTTAGACCCGGTAGGGTCAAAACTGTTTTTT.

The gene calls are TRBV30 and TRBJ1-1; D gene uncertain. From germline, CDR1 is GTSNPN and CDR2 SVGIG (reference sequence). The CDR3 length is 14 residues. The germline V and J ends were trimmed by 2 bases and 11 bases, with 21 bases remaining between them. CDR3 in DNA: TGTGCCTGGAGTAAAGACAAGCCATACCGTGGGGCTTTCTTT. It translates to CAWSKDKPYRGAFF.

The chain recombines TRBV2 with TRBJ1-1; 9 bases are shared with TRBD1. The CDR3 is made up of 13 amino acids. J was trimmed by 7 bases and V by 6 bases; bases with no gene match: 6. CDR1 is SNHLY and CDR2 is FYNNEI in the germline V gene. CDR3: CASRNRGQGEAFF. The CDR3, as DNA: TGTGCCAGCAGAAACAGGGGGCAAGGTGAAGCTTTCTTT.

The rearrangement joins TRBV28 to TRBJ1-2, with a possible D match to TRBD1 (6 bases). V lost 4 bases and J lost 8, with 8 bases in between. There are 11 residues in the CDR3. CDR1 is MDHEN and CDR2 is SYDVKM in the germline V gene. The CDR3 region is CASSWGGGYTF. As DNA, the CDR3 is TGTGCCAGCAGTTGGGGGGGCGGCTACACCTTC.

This chain uses TRBV6-2 or TRBV6-3 with TRBJ1-1; perhaps TRBD1 as D (5 bases). The CDR3 is made up of 11 amino acids. V lost 5 bases and J 5 bases, leaving 6 bases between the germline ends. In germline, CDR1 is MNHEY, CDR2 SVGEGT. The CDR3 coding sequence is TGTGCCAGCAGTGAGGGGACTGAAGCTTTCTTT. It translates to CASSEGTEAFF.

The CDR3 DNA is TGCAGTGCTAGTCGGCCCACTGAAGCTTTCTTT. Protein: CSASRPTEAFF. This rearrangement joins TRBV20-1 to TRBJ1-1, with D uncertain. Germline assignment: CDR1 DFQATT and CDR2 SNEGSKA (reference sequence). The CDR3 sequence is 11 residues long. V gave up 3 bases and J gave up 4 bases, with 6 bases separating them.

The count of this clone is one. CDR3 protein: CASSSTGAGYANYGYTF. The CDR3 DNA reads TGCGCCAGCAGTTCCACAGGCGCTGGCTATGCTAACTATGGCTACACCTTC. The chain employs TRBV5-1 and TRBJ1-2; D may be TRBD1 (5 bases). CDR3 size: 17 residues. V was pared by 5 bases and J by 0 bases, with 20 bases between. Germline V lookup: CDR1 SGHRS, CDR2 YFSETQ.

This clone is classed as medium-sized. The chain is built from TRBV18 and TRBJ1-2; no reliable D call. The CDR3 contains 14 residues. Germline CDR1 is KGHSH and CDR2 is LQKENI. The V and J ends lost 3 bases and 1 base respectively, with 9 bases between them. The CDR3 region is CASSPTMNNYGYTF. In DNA, the CDR3 is TGTGCCAGCTCACCGACCATGAATAACTATGGCTACACCTTC.

The chain links TRBV18 to TRBJ2-3; 14 nucleotides agree with TRBD2. Germline V gene sequence: CDR1 KGHSH, CDR2 LQKENI. This CDR3 is 17 amino acids long. The V segment lost 3 bases and the J segment 1 base; nucleotides outside the gene matches: 3. CDR3 sequence: CASSPGTSGGGTDTQYF. In DNA form, the CDR3 reads TGTGCCAGCTCACCCGGGACTAGCGGGGGAGGCACAGATACGCAGTATTTT.

V is TRBV2 and J is TRBJ1-2, with no clear D. CDR3 length: 15 amino acids. Germline loops: CDR1 SNHLY, CDR2 FYNNEI. V dropped 6 bases and J dropped 0 bases, with 14 bases sitting between them. DNA of the CDR3: TGTGCCAGCAGAGAAAAGGGAGGGACTAACTATGGCTACACCTTC. The encoded protein is CASREKGGTNYGYTF.

The chain recombines TRBV19 with TRBJ2-7; either TRBD1 or TRBD2 may fit D (7 bases each). Germline V gene sequence: CDR1 LNHDA, CDR2 SQIVND (reference sequence). This CDR3 is built from 15 residues. The V end lost 5 bases, the J end lost 5 bases, and 19 bases lay between the germline ends. The CDR3 is CASSPGGGGVDEQYF. As DNA, the CDR3 is TGTGCCAGTAGTCCGGGAGGAGGGGGCGTTGACGAGCAGTACTTC.

The rearrangement uses TRBV28 and TRBJ1-5; D gene ambiguous. There are 17 residues in the CDR3. Germline V gene data show CDR1 as MDHEN and CDR2 as SYDVKM. The ends were cut back, 6 bases at V and 2 bases at J, with 20 bases in the middle. The CDR3 loop reads CASRPGWQQDRNQPQHF. The CDR3 DNA reads as TGTGCCAGCAGACCAGGATGGCAGCAGGATCGCAATCAGCCCCAGCATTTT.

The chain carries TRBV11-2 and TRBJ2-1; 9 nucleotides align to TRBD2. V lost 5 bases, J lost 6 bases, and 8 bases stayed unmatched. The CDR3 length is 15 residues. Germline CDR1 is SGHAT and CDR2 is FQNNGV. CDR3 amino acids: CASSPGTSRINEQFF. In DNA form, the CDR3 reads TGTGCCAGCAGCCCCGGGACTAGCAGGATCAATGAGCAGTTCTTC.

The chain links TRBV30 to TRBJ1-2; perhaps TRBD1 as D (6 bases). Trimming stripped 2 bases from V and 2 bases from J, with 9 bases between. The CDR3 has 13 amino acids. Germline-derived CDR1 and CDR2 are GTSNPN and SVGIG (reference sequence). The CDR3 is CAWSPGANYGYTF. CDR3 bases: TGTGCCTGGAGTCCAGGGGCAAACTATGGCTACACCTTC. Full variable domain (rest looked up from reference TRBV30 and TRBJ1-2): SQTIHQWPATLVQPVGSPLSLECTVEGTSNPNLYWYRQAAGRGLQLLFYSVGIGQISSEVPQNLSASRPQDRQFILSSKKLLLSDSGFYLCAWSPGANYGYTFGSGTRLTVV.

The gene calls are TRBV28 and TRBJ1-3; 7 nucleotides agree with TRBD1. CDR3 length equals 16 residues. The J segment lost 2 bases and the V segment lost 6 bases, leaving 10 bases of the junction unmatched. Looked up from germline, CDR1 is MDHEN and CDR2 is SYDVKM. The CDR3 sequence is CASSLTGESAGNTIYF. The CDR3 DNA follows: TGTGCCAGCAGCCTCACAGGGGAATCGGCTGGAAACACCATATATTTT.

There are a few counts of this clone. The rearrangement links TRBV19 to TRBJ1-1; a possible D gene is TRBD1 (6 bases). CDR1 is LNHDA, CDR2 SQIVND, per germline (reference sequence). V lost 6 bases, J lost 0 bases, and 17 bases lay in between. This CDR3 has 16 residues. CDR3 sequence (DNA): TGTGCCAGTAGGCAGGTAGGGGGGCCTTTGAACACTGAAGCTTTCTTT. It yields the protein CASRQVGGPLNTEAFF.

The chain couples TRBV4-2 to TRBJ2-7; D unclear. CDR1 and CDR2 (germline): LGHNA, YNFKEQ. V was pared by 0 bases and J by 1 base, with 13 bases between. The CDR3 has 16 amino acids. The CDR3: CASSQEYGDLSYEQYF. CDR3 nucleotides: TGTGCCAGCAGCCAAGAATATGGGGATCTTTCCTACGAGCAGTACTTC.